The 24 T cell receptor beta chains given below trace back to one sample, sequenced in a study of control samples from healthy donors and cancer patients (dated by TCRdb to 2019 to 2021). Libraries were constructed by the immunoSEQ multiplex PCR assay. TCRdb provides this immuneACCESS table in a form limited to in-frame rearrangements. Some clones are lacking; in checked studies, under half of them reflect an unresolved V gene, and why the rest are absent is not known. Here the sample has about 120,000 clones; around 89% occur a single time. 3.4% of the sample is taken by the ten largest. Sequenced sample: blood. These receptors were obtained from a man in his forties in good health.

This chain links TRBV12-3 or TRBV12-4 with TRBJ2-5; 8 nucleotides align to TRBD1. The CDR3 consists of 13 residues. With V trimmed by 6 bases and J by 3 bases, 3 bases remained unmatched. CDR3 sequence: CASRSTGEETQYF. CDR3 nucleotide sequence: TGTGCCAGCAGGTCGACAGGGGAAGAGACCCAGTACTTC.

The chain links TRBV5-4 to TRBJ2-3; TRBD2 might be the D (6 bases). Germline CDR1 reads SGHNT; CDR2 reads YYREEE (reference sequence). V was cut by 1 base and J by 1 base, with 13 bases left in between. CDR3 length: 16 residues. The CDR3 here is CASSLQHGGGTDTQYF. The CDR3, as DNA: TGTGCCAGCAGCTTGCAACATGGCGGGGGCACAGATACGCAGTATTTT.

The CDR3 region is CASSLLQNYGYTF. The CDR3, as DNA: TGTGCCAGCAGCTTATTACAAAACTATGGCTACACCTTC. The chain employs TRBV7-9 and TRBJ1-2; D gene ambiguous. The length of the CDR3 is 13 residues. Per germline, CDR1 SEHNR and CDR2 FQNEAQ (reference sequence). V lost 2 bases to trimming and J lost 2 bases, with 6 bases between them.

The chain joins TRBV19 to TRBJ1-5; perhaps TRBD1 as D (5 bases). The germline V gene encodes CDR1 LNHDA and CDR2 SQIVND (reference sequence). This CDR3 comprises 16 residues. The V gene lost 1 base and the J gene lost 2 bases, with 12 bases spanning the gap. In DNA, the CDR3 is TGTGCCAGTAGTATAGTGGCAGGGAGTGGCAATCAGCCCCAGCATTTT. Its translation is CASSIVAGSGNQPQHF.

This sequence joins TRBV16 and TRBJ1-1; D is ambiguous. Germline V CDR1 and CDR2: KGHSY, FQNENV. The CDR3 runs 15 residues. V lost 1 base, J lost 4 bases, and 13 bases lay in between. The CDR3 here is CASSQYIRTGTEAFF. CDR3 in DNA: TGTGCCAGCAGCCAATATATCCGGACTGGCACTGAAGCTTTCTTT. The variable domain in full, completed from reference TRBV16 and TRBJ1-1, reads GEEVAQTPKHLVRGEGQKAKLYCAPIKGHSYVFWYQQVLKNEFKFLISFQNENVFDETGMPKERFSAKCLPNSPCSLEIQATKLEDSAVYFCASSQYIRTGTEAFFGQGTRLTVV.

The chain uses TRBV2 and TRBJ1-1, with unresolved D. The CDR3 length is 13 residues. The germline V gene encodes CDR1 SNHLY and CDR2 FYNNEI. Trimming left V 2 bases short and J 7 bases short, with 11 bases between. The CDR3 nucleotides are TGTGCCAGCAGTGAAAAGGCGCTCGGTGAAGCTTTCTTT. As protein: CASSEKALGEAFF.

The chain is built from TRBV29-1 and TRBJ2-1, with TRBD1 matching 7 bases. The CDR3 covers 16 residues. Trimming cost V 6 bases and J 0 bases; bases outside gene matches: 11. The germline CDR1 and CDR2 sequences are SQVTM and ANQGSEA. For the CDR3, the DNA is TGCAGCGTGGAAAACTACAGGGGCACCTCCTACAATGAGCAGTTCTTC. Translation gives CSVENYRGTSYNEQFF.

The rearrangement uses TRBV18 and TRBJ1-5, with D tentatively TRBD1 (5 bases). Germline V lookup: CDR1 KGHSH, CDR2 LQKENI. V lost 3 bases to trimming and J lost 0 bases, with 6 bases between them. This CDR3 comprises 14 residues. DNA for the CDR3: TGTGCCAGCTCACCCGACAGTAGCAATCAGCCCCAGCATTTT. This codes for CASSPDSSNQPQHF.

This clone turned up a few times. V gene TRBV6-4 combines with J gene TRBJ2-3; TRBD1 aligns across 12 bases. The V and J ends lost 5 bases and 3 bases, in that order; junction bases with no gene match: 9. The CDR3 loop spans 17 amino acids. Germline V lookup: CDR1 MRHNA, CDR2 SNTAGT. The CDR3 reads CASSPWGQGAGTDTQYF. CDR3 nucleotides: TGTGCCAGCAGTCCTTGGGGACAGGGGGCTGGGACAGATACGCAGTATTTT.

The chain employs TRBV18 and TRBJ1-2, with 7 bases aligning to TRBD1. The CDR3 contains 14 residues. The V segment lost 0 bases and the J segment 3 bases; nucleotides outside the gene matches: 1. Germline CDR1 and CDR2: KGHSH and LQKENI. In DNA form, the CDR3 reads TGTGCCAGCTCACCACCGACAGGGTACTATGGCTACACCTTC. Its protein product is CASSPPTGYYGYTF. The whole variable domain, filled in from reference TRBV18 and TRBJ1-2, reads NAGVMQNPRHLVRRRGQEARLRCSPMKGHSHVYWYRQLPEEGLKFMVYLQKENIIDESGMPKERFSAEFPKEGPSILRIQQVVRGDSAAYFCASSPPTGYYGYTFGSGTRLTVV.

This chain joins TRBV4-1 and TRBJ1-1; D may be TRBD1 (6 bases). Trimming cost V 1 base and J 6 bases, with 6 bases left between them. The CDR3 spans 12 residues. Germline CDR1 reads MGHRA; CDR2 reads YSYEKL. CDR3 coding DNA: TGCGCCAGCAGCCAAGGGGGGCCTGAAGCTTTCTTT. It encodes CASSQGGPEAFF.

The CDR3 sequence: CASSPIGGHYEQYF. DNA for the CDR3: TGTGCCAGTAGTCCCATCGGGGGACACTACGAGCAGTACTTC. The gene calls are TRBV19 and TRBJ2-7, with D perhaps being TRBD1 or TRBD2 (6 bases each). The CDR3 extends over 14 amino acids. CDR1 and CDR2 from the germline V gene are LNHDA and SQIVND (reference sequence). The ends were cut back, 5 bases at V and 3 bases at J, with 14 bases in the middle.

The gene calls are TRBV6-5 and TRBJ1-1; maybe TRBD1 (6 bases). The CDR3 is 14 residues long. Trimming took 4 bases from V and 1 from J, leaving 10 bases between them. The germline V gene has CDR1 MNHEY and CDR2 SVGAGI. CDR3 in DNA: TGTGCCAGCAGTTGGCAGGGGAGGAACACTGAAGCTTTCTTT. Amino acid sequence: CASSWQGRNTEAFF.

This clone was seen more than once but under ten times. The V and J genes are TRBV2 and TRBJ1-5, with D unclear. Germline assignment: CDR1 SNHLY and CDR2 FYNNEI. This CDR3 has 14 amino acids. The ends were cut back, 5 bases at V and 4 bases at J, with 12 bases in the middle. This CDR3 is CASSSRAGNQPQHF. In DNA form, the CDR3 reads TGTGCCAGCAGTTCCCGCGCCGGGAATCAGCCCCAGCATTTT.

V and J are TRBV18 and TRBJ1-4, with D unclear. Germline CDR1 is KGHSH and CDR2 is LQKENI. The CDR3 contains 13 residues. V gave up 2 bases and J gave up 7 bases, with 8 bases separating them. CDR3 sequence (DNA): TGTGCCAGCTCACCATCAAGGTTTGAAAAACTGTTTTTT. Translation gives CASSPSRFEKLFF.

The V gene is TRBV7-3, the J gene TRBJ2-7; D is perhaps TRBD1 or TRBD2 (7 bases each). V was shortened by 1 base and J by 3 bases, with 13 bases between the two germline ends. Germline V gene sequence: CDR1 SGHTA, CDR2 FQGTGA. The CDR3 has 15 amino acids. The CDR3 here is CASSLREGAGYEQYF. Here the CDR3 DNA reads TGTGCCAGCAGCTTAAGGGAGGGGGCTGGCTACGAGCAGTACTTC.

This clone was recorded only once. This chain uses TRBV5-5 with TRBJ2-2, with 11 bases fitting TRBD1. Trimming removed 2 bases from V and 7 bases from J; junction bases left unmatched: 7. Per the germline V gene, CDR1 is SGHKS and CDR2 is YYEKEE (reference sequence). This CDR3 is 16 amino acids long. The CDR3 loop reads CASSFYGTGGVGELFF. As DNA, the CDR3 is TGTGCCAGCAGCTTTTACGGGACAGGGGGAGTCGGGGAGCTGTTTTTT.

This clone has only one observation. The rearrangement joins TRBV3-1 (or the pseudogene TRBV3-2) to TRBJ1-2; 8 nucleotides line up with TRBD1. Trimming cost V 4 bases and J 13 bases; bases outside gene matches: 11. Germline V CDR1 and CDR2: LGHDT, YNNKEL (reference sequence). There are 13 residues in the CDR3. DNA of the CDR3: TGTGCCAGCAGCCCCCCGGACAGGGCTTTTTTCACCTTC. It codes for CASSPPDRAFFTF.

This rearrangement joins TRBV6-5 to TRBJ2-4, with D possibly TRBD1 on 6 matching bases. The CDR3 extends over 13 amino acids. The germline V gene encodes CDR1 MNHEY and CDR2 SVGAGI. The V and J ends lost 7 bases and 3 bases respectively, with 10 bases between them. CDR3 sequence: CASTRDNKNIQYF. The CDR3 DNA follows: TGTGCCAGCACCCGGGACAACAAAAACATTCAGTACTTC.

V and J are TRBV19 and TRBJ2-2; no firm D call. The length of the CDR3 is 12 residues. CDR1 LNHDA and CDR2 SQIVND come from the germline V gene (reference sequence). V lost 4 bases to trimming and J lost 4 bases, with 4 bases between them. This CDR3 reads CASSTVTGELFF. The CDR3 bases are TGTGCCAGTAGTACGGTCACCGGGGAGCTGTTTTTT. Full variable domain (rest looked up from reference TRBV19 and TRBJ2-2): DGGITQSPKYLFRKEGQNVTLSCEQNLNHDAMYWYRQDPGQGLRLIYYSQIVNDFQKGDIAEGYSVSREKKESFPLTVTSAQKNPTAFYLCASSTVTGELFFGEGSRLTVL.

The chain employs TRBV7-9 and TRBJ1-6, with TRBD1 matching 8 bases. Germline trimming cut 1 base from V and 10 bases from J; bases unmatched to any gene: 12. The CDR3 has 17 residues. Germline-derived CDR1 and CDR2 are SEHNR and FQNEAQ (reference sequence). The DNA of the CDR3 is TGTGCCAGCAGCTTAGGACAGGGGCCCGAGGGAGGGTCACCCCTCCACTTT. Residues: CASSLGQGPEGGSPLHF.

The rearrangement joins TRBV3-1 (or the pseudogene TRBV3-2) to TRBJ2-7; 9 bases align to TRBD1. J gave up 4 bases and V 2 bases, and 3 bases lay outside the gene matches. In germline, CDR1 is LGHDT, CDR2 YNNKEL (reference sequence). CDR3 length: 14 residues. CDR3 in amino acids: CASSQNRGPYEQYF. The CDR3 bases are TGTGCCAGCAGCCAAAACAGGGGGCCTTACGAGCAGTACTTC.

The V gene is TRBV13, the J gene TRBJ2-2; TRBD2 is a possible D gene (6 bases). This CDR3 has 17 amino acids. Germline lookup yields CDR1 PRHDT and CDR2 FYEKMQ (reference sequence). V lost 5 bases, J lost 3 bases, and 19 bases lay in between. CDR3 nucleotides: TGTGCCAGCAGCGCCATCCGGGACTCGCCTTACACCGGGGAGCTGTTTTTT. Translating it yields CASSAIRDSPYTGELFF.

The chain joins TRBV19 to TRBJ1-2; 9 bases are a match to TRBD1. The CDR3 runs 16 residues. The ends lost 7 bases at V and 4 bases at J; junction bases unmatched: 13. CDR1 and CDR2 (germline): LNHDA, SQIVND (reference sequence). The CDR3, as DNA: TGTGCCAGTACCTTACGAGGACAGGGGAAGCGCTATGGCTACACCTTC. Translating it yields CASTLRGQGKRYGYTF.